Ten or more counts support the clone carrying this T cell receptor (beta chain). Its cognate antigen is unknown. This sample is part of a study of CD8 T cells in ankylosing spondylitis. Study-wide results and caveats: For ankylosing spondylitis blood, a TCR beta motif of seven to nine highly homologous variants appeared characteristic.

TCRdb processed the 5' RACE reads anew with MiXCR; each CDR3 protein has one entry. The sample consists of more than 500,000 distinct CDR3 sequences, roughly 5.3% of them appearing once. The CDR3 has 13 residues. The germline V and J ends were trimmed by 1 base and 6 bases, with 10 bases remaining between them. Per the germline V gene, CDR1 is SEHNR and CDR2 is FQNEAQ (reference sequence). Sequencing was performed on blood, either unsorted or a sorted T cell fraction (not recorded which). J is TRBJ2-7 and V is TRBV7-9; D gene ambiguous. The sequence came from a male donor with ankylosing spondylitis. The CDR3 here is CASSLESSTEQYF. As DNA, the CDR3 is TGTGCCAGCAGCTTAGAGAGTTCTACCGAGCAGTACTTC.